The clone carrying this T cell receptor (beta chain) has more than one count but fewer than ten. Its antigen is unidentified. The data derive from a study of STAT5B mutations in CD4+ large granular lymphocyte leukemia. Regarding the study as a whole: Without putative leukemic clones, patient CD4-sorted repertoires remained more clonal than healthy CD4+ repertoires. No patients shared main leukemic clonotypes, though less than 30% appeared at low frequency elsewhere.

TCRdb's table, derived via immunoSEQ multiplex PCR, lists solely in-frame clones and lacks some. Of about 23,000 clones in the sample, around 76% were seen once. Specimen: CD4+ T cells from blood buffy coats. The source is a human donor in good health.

The CDR3 DNA sequence: TGTGCCAGCAGCTTAGGGACAGGGCCTACGCAGTATTTT. Translated: CASSLGTGPTQYF. The J gene is TRBJ2-3, the V gene TRBV7-6; 8 positions agree with TRBD1. CDR3 length equals 13 residues. V was pared by 1 base and J by 8 bases, with 2 bases of the junction left unmatched. Germline V gene data show CDR1 as SGHVS and CDR2 as FNYEAQ.